This entry lists 30 T cell receptor beta chains sequenced from one sample in a study of blood T cell repertoires in COVID-19. TCRdb's table, derived via immunoSEQ multiplex PCR, lists solely in-frame clones and lacks some. The sample records a few hundred thousand clones, roughly 90% being singletons. The sequencing input was peripheral blood. The source is a woman under 40 with COVID-19, enrolled during active disease.

The table lists this clone with a few counts. The chain carries TRBV6-5 and TRBJ1-1, with D possibly TRBD1 on 5 matching bases. The V and J ends lost 6 bases and 5 bases respectively, with 13 bases between them. CDR3 length equals 13 residues. Looked up from germline, CDR1 is MNHEY and CDR2 is SVGAGI. This CDR3 is CASRLGGRTEAFF. The CDR3 DNA follows: TGTGCCAGCAGGCTCGGGGGTCGTACTGAAGCTTTCTTT.

CDR3 DNA: TGTGCCAGCAGCCGCGGGCCCCAAGAGACCCAGTACTTC. Translating gives CASSRGPQETQYF. This chain links TRBV11-2 with TRBJ2-5; possible D gene TRBD2, 5 bases. Germline CDR1 reads SGHAT; CDR2 reads FQNNGV. CDR3 size: 13 residues. V lost 5 bases and J 1 base, leaving 8 bases between the germline ends.

This chain links TRBV6-5 with TRBJ1-2, with D unresolved. CDR1 is MNHEY, CDR2 SVGAGI, per germline. CDR3 length: 13 amino acids. Trimming cost V 6 bases and J 2 bases, with 10 bases left between them. The CDR3 protein is CASRAGLNYGYTF. In nucleotides, the CDR3 is TGTGCCAGCAGGGCCGGGTTAAACTATGGCTACACCTTC.

The chain recombines TRBV5-1 with TRBJ2-3, with 7 bases fitting TRBD1. This CDR3 has 16 amino acids. Trimming took 4 bases from V and 2 from J; bases not matched to a gene: 10. Germline V lookup: CDR1 SGHRS, CDR2 YFSETQ. The CDR3 protein is CASSQETGSPTDTQYF. The CDR3 region has the DNA TGCGCCAGCAGCCAAGAGACAGGGAGTCCCACAGATACGCAGTATTTT.

The chain joins TRBV28 to TRBJ1-4; TRBD1 agrees at 12 bases. The CDR3 contains 16 residues. CDR1 and CDR2 from the germline V gene are MDHEN and SYDVKM. V shed 4 bases, J shed 6 bases, and the junction held 6 bases outside the gene matches. The chain's CDR3 is CASSSPGTGGDEKLFF. In DNA form, the CDR3 reads TGTGCCAGCAGTTCTCCCGGGACAGGGGGCGATGAAAAACTGTTTTTT.

The chain recombines TRBV6-4 with TRBJ2-2; 8 bases map to TRBD2. In germline, CDR1 is MRHNA, CDR2 SNTAGT. J lost 4 bases, V lost 7 bases, and 14 bases had no gene match. The CDR3 consists of 17 residues. The CDR3 reads CASNPPRTSLGTGELFF. The CDR3 region has the DNA TGTGCCAGCAACCCACCCCGGACTAGCTTGGGCACCGGGGAGCTGTTTTTT.

The rearrangement uses TRBV6-4 and TRBJ1-5, with D perhaps matching TRBD1 (5 bases). V shed 2 bases and J shed 8 bases, with 10 bases lying between them. Germline V gene lookup returns CDR1 MRHNA and CDR2 SNTAGT. CDR3 size: 13 residues. The CDR3 sequence: CASSDPGGKPQHF. CDR3 nucleotide sequence: TGTGCCAGCAGTGACCCTGGGGGGAAGCCCCAGCATTTT.

The genes are TRBV2 and TRBJ2-1; D possibly corresponds to TRBD1 (5 bases). This CDR3 has 13 residues. Germline V gene lookup returns CDR1 SNHLY and CDR2 FYNNEI. Trimming cost V 5 bases and J 5 bases, with 10 bases left between them. CDR3 nucleotide sequence: TGTGCCAGCAGTAAGGGGCTCAACAATGAGCAGTTCTTC. It specifies CASSKGLNNEQFF.

This chain joins TRBV7-9 and TRBJ2-7, with 9 bases fitting TRBD1. The V gene's germline CDR1 is SEHNR and CDR2 FQNEAQ (reference sequence). With 6 bases clipped from V and 5 bases from J, the junction kept 5 bases outside the gene matches. The CDR3 has 13 amino acids. CDR3 amino acids: CASRTGGNNEQYF. DNA of the CDR3: TGTGCCAGCAGGACAGGGGGTAACAACGAGCAGTACTTC. The full variable domain, with the rest looked up from reference TRBV7-9 and TRBJ2-7, is DTGVSQNPRHKITKRGQNVTFRCDPISEHNRLYWYRQTLGQGPEFLTYFQNEAQLEKSRLLSDRFSAERPKGSFSTLEIQRTEQGDSAMYLCASRTGGNNEQYFGPGTRLTVT.

This chain connects TRBV28 to TRBJ1-6; 9 positions agree with TRBD1. The CDR3 totals 15 residues. The trim removed 5 bases at V and 9 bases at J, leaving 8 bases unmatched. Germline V lookup: CDR1 MDHEN, CDR2 SYDVKM. The DNA of the CDR3 is TGTGCCAGCAGTCCACCGGGACAGGGAGTTTCACCCCTCCACTTT. Its protein product is CASSPPGQGVSPLHF. The full variable domain, completed using reference TRBV28 and TRBJ1-6, is DVKVTQSSRYLVKRTGEKVFLECVQDMDHENMFWYRQDPGLGLRLIYFSYDVKMKEKGDIPEGYSVSREKKERFSLILESASTNQTSMYLCASSPPGQGVSPLHFGNGTRLTVT.

V and J are TRBV30 and TRBJ1-3, with a tentative D call TRBD1 (6 bases). In germline, CDR1 is GTSNPN, CDR2 SVGIG (reference sequence). The CDR3 runs 15 residues. V gave up 4 bases and J gave up 4 bases, with 17 bases separating them. As DNA, the CDR3 is TGTGCCTGGACCAGGTCAGGGGAGCGCGGAAACACCATATATTTT. This codes for CAWTRSGERGNTIYF.

This clone was picked up one time. The chain employs TRBV4-3 and TRBJ1-1; a possible D gene is TRBD1 (5 bases). The V end lost 1 base, the J end lost 3 bases, and 12 bases lay between the germline ends. CDR3 length equals 15 residues. Germline-derived CDR1 and CDR2 are LGHNA and YSLEER. The CDR3 sequence is CASSQVGRVDTEAFF. The CDR3 nucleotides read TGCGCCAGCAGCCAAGTGGGCAGGGTCGACACTGAAGCTTTCTTT.

This clone has more than one count but fewer than ten. The CDR3 protein is CASSFGGSGSPLHF. The CDR3 DNA sequence: TGTGCCAGCAGCTTCGGGGGGTCGGGCTCACCCCTCCACTTT. The chain joins TRBV7-9 to TRBJ1-6, with D tentatively TRBD1 (5 bases). Germline V gene lookup returns CDR1 SEHNR and CDR2 FQNEAQ (reference sequence). V lost 3 bases and J lost 10, with 13 bases in between. This CDR3 comprises 14 residues. Supplemented by reference TRBV7-9 and TRBJ1-6, the full variable domain reads DTGVSQNPRHKITKRGQNVTFRCDPISEHNRLYWYRQTLGQGPEFLTYFQNEAQLEKSRLLSDRFSAERPKGSFSTLEIQRTEQGDSAMYLCASSFGGSGSPLHFGNGTRLTVT.

The chain has TRBV9 and TRBJ2-1; 12 positions agree with TRBD2. The length of the CDR3 is 16 residues. Germline V CDR1 and CDR2: SGDLS, YYNGEE. Trimming took 7 bases from V and 9 from J; bases not matched to a gene: 14. This chain's CDR3 is CASSPRLAGGRGEQFF. CDR3 nucleotide sequence: TGTGCCAGCTCTCCGCGGCTAGCGGGAGGGAGGGGTGAGCAGTTCTTC. The full variable domain, in which reference TRBV9 and TRBJ2-1 provide the parts outside the CDR3, is DSGVTQTPKHLITATGQRVTLRCSPRSGDLSVYWYQQSLDQGLQFLIQYYNGEERAKGNILERFSAQQFPDLHSELNLSSLELGDSALYFCASSPRLAGGRGEQFFGPGTRLTVL.

The chain recombines TRBV28 with TRBJ2-5; 7 positions agree with TRBD2. CDR3 length: 14 amino acids. J lost 3 bases, V lost 3 bases, and 4 bases had no gene match. Germline CDR1 MDHEN, CDR2 SYDVKM. CDR3 bases: TGTGCCAGCAGTTTTTGGAGCGGGAAAGAGACCCAGTACTTC. This translates into CASSFWSGKETQYF.

V gene TRBV19 combines with J gene TRBJ2-1; weak D call: TRBD1 (6 bases). The CDR3 runs to 12 residues. Trimming stripped 5 bases from V and 7 bases from J, with 9 bases between. Per the germline V gene, CDR1 is LNHDA and CDR2 is SQIVND (reference sequence). The CDR3 region is CASSPGVNEQFF. As DNA, the CDR3 is TGTGCCAGTAGTCCAGGGGTGAATGAGCAGTTCTTC.

The rearrangement links TRBV6-5 to TRBJ2-2, with 8 positions matching TRBD2. Germline-derived CDR1 and CDR2 are MNHEY and SVGAGI. The CDR3 has 15 residues. V shed 7 bases and J 5 bases; nucleotides not matched to a gene: 9. In DNA, the CDR3 is TGTGCCAGCAACCTCGGGAGGGGTGATACCGGGGAGCTGTTTTTT. Translation gives CASNLGRGDTGELFF.

The genes are TRBV28 and TRBJ2-5; TRBD2 matches 7 bases. Germline V gene sequence: CDR1 MDHEN, CDR2 SYDVKM. The CDR3 has 18 residues. After removal of 3 bases from V and 1 base from J, the junction contained 14 bases not matched to a gene. In DNA form, the CDR3 reads TGTGCCAGCAGTTTCAGGCTAGCGGAAACCCCGATCCAAGAGACCCAGTACTTC. It yields the protein CASSFRLAETPIQETQYF. The variable domain in full, with the rest retrieved from reference TRBV28 and TRBJ2-5, is DVKVTQSSRYLVKRTGEKVFLECVQDMDHENMFWYRQDPGLGLRLIYFSYDVKMKEKGDIPEGYSVSREKKERFSLILESASTNQTSMYLCASSFRLAETPIQETQYFGPGTRLLVL.

The chain links TRBV11-2 to TRBJ2-5; tentatively, D is TRBD2 (6 bases). The ends were cut back, 10 bases at V and 1 base at J, with 16 bases in the middle. The CDR3 covers 14 residues. CDR1 and CDR2 (germline): SGHAT, FQNNGV. The CDR3 nucleotides are TGTGCCACAGCAGTTAGCGGTACCCAAGAGACCCAGTACTTC. Translation gives CATAVSGTQETQYF.

Regarding this clone: The identical CDR3 is also encoded by other nucleotide sequences in the sample. The chain recombines TRBV27 with TRBJ1-5; 9 bases are a match to TRBD1. V lost 5 bases to trimming and J lost 4 bases; unmatched junction nucleotides: 3. CDR3 length: 14 residues. From germline, CDR1 is MNHEY and CDR2 SMNVEV (reference sequence). CDR3 loop: CASSLGQGNQPQHF. CDR3 nucleotides: TGTGCCAGCAGTCTAGGACAGGGGAATCAGCCCCAGCATTTT.

V usage is TRBV5-1 and J usage is TRBJ1-1; D remains ambiguous. Trimming stripped 0 bases from V and 8 bases from J, with 11 bases between. The CDR3 length is 13 residues. Germline V gives CDR1 SGHRS, CDR2 YFSETQ. Here the CDR3 DNA reads TGCGCCAGCAGCTTGGTCGGTAGAACCGAAGCTTTCTTT. This gives the protein CASSLVGRTEAFF.

J is TRBJ1-3 and V is TRBV7-2; maybe TRBD1 (5 bases). The length of the CDR3 is 14 residues. Germline assignment: CDR1 SGHTA and CDR2 FQGNSA. Trimming took off 0 bases at V and 4 bases at J, with 7 bases between the two ends. CDR3 protein: CASSLAGRGNTIYF. The CDR3 bases are TGTGCCAGCAGCTTAGCGGGGCGCGGAAACACCATATATTTT.

The chain links TRBV18 to TRBJ2-7, with a weak D call TRBD2 (5 bases). V was trimmed by 5 bases and J by 6 bases, leaving 11 bases between them. This CDR3 is 12 amino acids long. CDR1 and CDR2 from the germline V gene are KGHSH and LQKENI. The CDR3 spells CASSSEGLEQYF. The CDR3 region has the DNA TGTGCCAGCTCATCCGAAGGACTCGAGCAGTACTTC. Together with reference TRBV18 and TRBJ2-7, the CDR3 gives the full variable domain: NAGVMQNPRHLVRRRGQEARLRCSPMKGHSHVYWYRQLPEEGLKFMVYLQKENIIDESGMPKERFSAEFPKEGPSILRIQQVVRGDSAAYFCASSSEGLEQYFGPGTRLTVT.

This CDR3 reads CAISEGAVNEKLFF. CDR3 bases: TGTGCCATCAGTGAAGGTGCGGTCAATGAAAAACTGTTTTTT. The rearrangement uses TRBV10-3 and TRBJ1-4, with D unresolved. CDR1 and CDR2 from the germline V gene are ENHRY and SYGVKD. Trimming took 3 bases from V and 5 from J, leaving 10 bases between them. The CDR3 length is 14 residues.

This chain joins TRBV18 and TRBJ2-1; tentatively, D is TRBD1 (6 bases). V gave up 3 bases and J gave up 7 bases, with 10 bases separating them. Germline V gene data show CDR1 as KGHSH and CDR2 as LQKENI. This CDR3 has 13 amino acids. In DNA, the CDR3 is TGTGCCAGCTCACCCCGGACAGAAAATGAGCAGTTCTTC. Protein product: CASSPRTENEQFF.

The chain recombines TRBV6-5 with TRBJ2-5; maybe TRBD2 (5 bases). V shed 6 bases and J shed 0 bases, with 5 bases lying between them. This CDR3 spans 12 amino acids. Per germline, CDR1 MNHEY and CDR2 SVGAGI. The CDR3 DNA is TGTGCCAGCAGCGGGAACCAAGAGACCCAGTACTTC. It encodes CASSGNQETQYF.

The genes are TRBV30 and TRBJ1-5; D not certain. The CDR3 contains 15 residues. Germline-derived CDR1 and CDR2 are GTSNPN and SVGIG (reference sequence). Trimming took off 0 bases at V and 0 bases at J, with 9 bases between the two ends. The CDR3 reads CAWSVSVNSNQPQHF. The CDR3 coding sequence is TGTGCCTGGAGTGTTAGCGTAAATAGCAATCAGCCCCAGCATTTT. Based on the CDR3 plus reference TRBV30 and TRBJ1-5, the full variable domain is SQTIHQWPATLVQPVGSPLSLECTVEGTSNPNLYWYRQAAGRGLQLLFYSVGIGQISSEVPQNLSASRPQDRQFILSSKKLLLSDSGFYLCAWSVSVNSNQPQHFGDGTRLSIL.

The rearrangement uses TRBV12-5 and TRBJ2-1, with D possibly TRBD2 on 7 matching bases. Trimming pared 0 bases from V and 7 bases from J, leaving 19 bases between. The CDR3 is 17 amino acids. Germline CDR1 is LGHNT and CDR2 is FRNRAP. CDR3 DNA sequence: TGTGCTAGTGGTTTGGTCCATGGGGGGGCGGGAGCTAATGAGCAGTTCTTC. Protein sequence: CASGLVHGGAGANEQFF. Variable domain in full (rest from reference TRBV12-5 and TRBJ2-1): DARVTQTPRHKVTEMGQEVTMRCQPILGHNTVFWYRQTMMQGLELLAYFRNRAPLDDSGMPKDRFSAEMPDATLATLKIQPSEPRDSAVYFCASGLVHGGAGANEQFFGPGTRLTVL.

The chain carries TRBV24-1 and TRBJ2-7; 12 positions agree with TRBD2. V shed 3 bases and J 5 bases; nucleotides not matched to a gene: 7. The CDR3 runs 16 residues. The V gene's germline CDR1 is KGHDR and CDR2 SFDVKD. The chain's CDR3 is CATSDPLAGGTNEQYF. CDR3 bases: TGTGCCACCAGTGATCCACTAGCGGGAGGTACTAACGAGCAGTACTTC.

V and J are TRBV29-1 and TRBJ1-4; D is uncertain. Germline loops: CDR1 SQVTM, CDR2 ANQGSEA. The CDR3 spans 12 residues. Trimming took 4 bases from V and 7 from J, leaving 10 bases between them. CDR3 coding DNA: TGCAGCGTTGGTTTCGGTCGTGAAAAACTGTTTTTT. This codes for CSVGFGREKLFF.